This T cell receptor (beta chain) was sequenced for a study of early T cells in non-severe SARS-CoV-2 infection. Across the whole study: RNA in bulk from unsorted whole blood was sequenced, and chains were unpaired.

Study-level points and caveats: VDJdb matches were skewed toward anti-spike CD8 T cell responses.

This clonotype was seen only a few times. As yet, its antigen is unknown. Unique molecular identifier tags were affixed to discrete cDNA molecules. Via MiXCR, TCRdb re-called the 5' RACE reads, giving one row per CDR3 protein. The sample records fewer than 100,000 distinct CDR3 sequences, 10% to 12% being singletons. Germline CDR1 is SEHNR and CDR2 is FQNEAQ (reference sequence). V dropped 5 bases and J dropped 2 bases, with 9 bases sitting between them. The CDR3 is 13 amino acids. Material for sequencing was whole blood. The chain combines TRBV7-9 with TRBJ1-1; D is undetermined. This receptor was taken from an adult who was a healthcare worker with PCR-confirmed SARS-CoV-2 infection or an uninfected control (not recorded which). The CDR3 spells CASSQPGNTEAFF. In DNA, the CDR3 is TGTGCCAGCAGCCAACCTGGTAACACTGAAGCTTTCTTT.